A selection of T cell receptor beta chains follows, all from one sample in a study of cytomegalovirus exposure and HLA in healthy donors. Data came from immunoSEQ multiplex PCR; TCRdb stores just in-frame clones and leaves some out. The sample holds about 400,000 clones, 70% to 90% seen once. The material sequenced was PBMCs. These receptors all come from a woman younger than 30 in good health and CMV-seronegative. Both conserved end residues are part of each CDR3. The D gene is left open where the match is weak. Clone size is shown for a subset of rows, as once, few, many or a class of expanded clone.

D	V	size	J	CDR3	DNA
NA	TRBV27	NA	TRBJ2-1	CASSLGENEQFF	TGTGCCAGCAGTTTAGGTGAGAATGAGCAGTTCTTC
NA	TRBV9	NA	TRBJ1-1	CASSPFESNTEAFF	TGTGCCAGCAGCCCCTTCGAGTCGAACACTGAAGCTTTCTTT
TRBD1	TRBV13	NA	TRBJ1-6	CASSLVGQGAGNSPLHF	TGTGCCAGCAGCTTAGTCGGACAGGGGGCTGGAAATTCACCCCTCCACTTT
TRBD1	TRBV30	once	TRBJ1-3	CAWSPWDRIRTGFSGNTIYF	TGTGCCTGGAGTCCCTGGGACAGGATTCGAACGGGGTTCTCTGGAAACACCATATATTTT
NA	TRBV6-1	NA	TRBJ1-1	CASSEFGRNTEAFF	TGTGCCAGCAGTGAATTTGGGAGAAACACTGAAGCTTTCTTT
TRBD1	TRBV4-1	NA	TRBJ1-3	CASSQGPGGLANTIYF	TGCGCCAGCAGCCAAGGGCCAGGGGGTTTGGCAAACACCATATATTTT
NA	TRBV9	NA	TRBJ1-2	CASSVYTNYGYTF	TGTGCCAGCAGCGTATATACTAACTATGGCTACACCTTC
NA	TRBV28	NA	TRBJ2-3	CASDGAGLADTQYF	TGTGCCAGCGATGGGGCGGGACTGGCAGATACGCAGTATTTT
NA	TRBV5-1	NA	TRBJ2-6	CATAMTGNSGANVLTF	TGCGCCACCGCCATGACAGGTAACTCTGGGGCCAACGTCCTGACTTTC
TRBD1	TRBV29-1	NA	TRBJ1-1	CSAGVGQGRGNTEAFF	TGCAGCGCCGGGGTGGGACAGGGGCGCGGGAACACTGAAGCTTTCTTT
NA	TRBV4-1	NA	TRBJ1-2	CASSYQEFQEWDTLYGYTF	TGCGCCAGCAGCTATCAAGAGTTTCAAGAATGGGACACGCTCTATGGCTACACCTTC